This T cell receptor beta chain is drawn from a study of metastatic and nonmetastatic thyroid tumors. At the level of the study: Thyroid patients, malignant and benign, had repertoires compared across blood and tumor or nodule tissue.

Points from the study as a whole: As reported, TCR beta diversity in blood and tumor was significantly higher in malignant thyroid tumors than in benign nodules.

No patient had received any treatment before thyroid surgery. This clone was recorded at least ten times. Its matching antigen is unknown. The authors' processing: Building a distant-metastasis classifier for papillary thyroid cancer drew on CDR3 differences across clinicopathological groups. TCRdb re-analyzed the PCR reads using MiXCR. These V and J calls derive from TCRdb rather than the authors' analysis. Of 20,000 to 25,000 clones detected, around 17% appear once; the ten largest clones hold 20% to 25%. The origin of this receptor is a male donor with papillary thyroid cancer or a benign thyroid nodule (not recorded which). Some clones in this sample may be carry-over from other donors' samples. Material: blood.

CDR3 in DNA: TGCAGTGCTAGAGGCGGGACAGGGCCATCCGAGCAGTACTTC. It encodes CSARGGTGPSEQYF. The chain has TRBV20-1 and TRBJ2-7; 9 nucleotides line up with TRBD1. The junction had 7 bases not matched to a gene; V was cut back by 1 base and J by 6 bases. Germline CDR1 reads DFQATT; CDR2 reads SNEGSKA (reference sequence). CDR3 length: 14 residues.